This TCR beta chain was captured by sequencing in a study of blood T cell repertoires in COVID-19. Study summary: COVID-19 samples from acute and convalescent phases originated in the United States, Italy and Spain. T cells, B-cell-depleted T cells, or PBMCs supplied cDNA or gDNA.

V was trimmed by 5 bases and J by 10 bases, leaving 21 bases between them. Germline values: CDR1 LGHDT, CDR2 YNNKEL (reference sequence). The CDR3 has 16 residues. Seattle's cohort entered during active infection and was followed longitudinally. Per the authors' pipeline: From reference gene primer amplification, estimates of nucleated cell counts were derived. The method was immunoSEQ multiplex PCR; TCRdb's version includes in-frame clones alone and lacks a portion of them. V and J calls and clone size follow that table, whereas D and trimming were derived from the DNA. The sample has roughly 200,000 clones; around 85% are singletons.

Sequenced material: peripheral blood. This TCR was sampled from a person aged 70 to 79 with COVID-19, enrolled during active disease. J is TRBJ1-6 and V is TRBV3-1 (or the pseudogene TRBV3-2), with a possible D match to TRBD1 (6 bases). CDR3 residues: CASSTTGISLRSPLHF. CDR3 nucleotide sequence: TGTGCCAGCAGCACCACAGGGATCAGCCTTAGGTCACCCCTCCACTTT.